The 7 T cell receptor beta chains below all came from one sample that was sequenced in a study of T cells in Graves' hyperthyroidism and ophthalmopathy. It was RNA transcripts that yielded the amplified TCR beta CDR3 regions. HTBI primers were used for first-round RT-PCR of the TCR CDR3. In TCRdb, the multiplex PCR reads were re-called with MiXCR into one record per CDR3 protein. Counted here are about 580,000 distinct CDR3 sequences, approximately 15% occurring once; the ten biggest clones make up roughly 5.7%. Material: blood. The receptors were sampled from a woman under 40 with Graves' hyperthyroidism that later progressed to Graves' ophthalmopathy.

The chain couples TRBV18 to TRBJ2-2; D might be TRBD1 (5 bases). The germline V gene has CDR1 KGHSH and CDR2 LQKENI. The length of the CDR3 is 16 residues. The V end lost 1 base, the J end lost 1 base, and 10 bases lay between the germline ends. In DNA, the CDR3 is TGTGCCAGCTCACCACAGGGGCAACTGAACACCGGGGAGCTGTTTTTT. Amino acid sequence: CASSPQGQLNTGELFF.

This clonotype was observed a few times. The V and J genes are TRBV6-5 and TRBJ2-7, with 7 bases identical to TRBD1. V lost 3 bases to trimming and J lost 2 bases; unmatched junction nucleotides: 4. CDR1 MNHEY and CDR2 SVGAGI come from the germline V gene. The CDR3 loop spans 14 amino acids. DNA of the CDR3: TGTGCCAGCAGTTATATCCAGGGGGCCTACGAGCAGTACTTC. This sequence encodes CASSYIQGAYEQYF.

Turning to this clonotype: A single base separates this from a much larger clone, so it may be a read error. The chain has TRBV28 and TRBJ2-7, with TRBD2 as a possible D gene (5 bases). Germline values: CDR1 MDHEN, CDR2 SYDVKM. This CDR3 is built from 13 residues. Trimming took off 6 bases at V and 4 bases at J, with 13 bases between the two ends. The CDR3 protein is CASRLGTGYEQYF. CDR3 nucleotide sequence: TGTGCCAGCAGATTGGGTACGGGATACGAGCAGTACTTC.

This clonotype was seen repeatedly, ten times or more. V usage is TRBV18 and J usage is TRBJ1-1, with TRBD1 identical over 8 bases. This CDR3 has 17 amino acids. In germline, CDR1 is KGHSH, CDR2 LQKENI. The V and J ends lost 0 bases and 5 bases, in that order; junction bases with no gene match: 11. The CDR3 is CASSPPEVQGAQTEAFF. The CDR3, as DNA: TGTGCCAGCTCACCACCGGAGGTCCAGGGGGCGCAAACTGAAGCTTTCTTT.

This clonotype came up many times. The chain joins TRBV28 to TRBJ2-7, with TRBD2 identical over 9 bases. The germline V gene encodes CDR1 MDHEN and CDR2 SYDVKM. The length of the CDR3 is 14 residues. J gave up 2 bases and V 6 bases, and 5 bases lay outside the gene matches. CDR3 bases: TGTGCCAGCAGAACCAGGACTAGCGCCTACGAGCAGTACTTC. Residues: CASRTRTSAYEQYF.

This clonotype was seen at least ten times. The V gene is TRBV2, the J gene TRBJ2-7; the match to TRBD1 covers 8 bases. This CDR3 comprises 14 residues. The germline V gene encodes CDR1 SNHLY and CDR2 FYNNEI. J was trimmed by 3 bases and V by 6 bases; bases with no gene match: 7. The CDR3, as DNA: TGTGCCAGCAGCCCTACTGGACAGGGCTACGAGCAGTACTTC. The encoded protein is CASSPTGQGYEQYF.

Ten or more counts support this clonotype. The rearrangement uses TRBV11-3 and TRBJ2-5; D is undetermined. The germline V gene encodes CDR1 SGHNT and CDR2 YENEEA. V lost 4 bases to trimming and J lost 4 bases, with 7 bases between them. The CDR3 covers 12 residues. The CDR3 sequence: CASSSPGETQYF. DNA of the CDR3: TGTGCCAGCAGCTCCCCCGGAGAGACCCAGTACTTC.